Below, 28 T cell receptor beta chains from the same sample are listed, as sequenced in a study of T cell responses to AZD1222 COVID-19 vaccine. Assay used: immunoSEQ multiplex PCR; TCRdb lists only in-frame clones, some missing. The table records 68,000 or so clones, about 90% of them present only once. The starting material was peripheral blood, obtained on day 0 of AZD1222 vaccination. Every receptor here comes from an adult in good health.

The chain employs TRBV4-1 and TRBJ1-2; D remains ambiguous. The V end lost 1 base, the J end lost 5 bases, and 14 bases lay between the germline ends. This CDR3 comprises 15 residues. Looked up from germline, CDR1 is MGHRA and CDR2 is YSYEKL. CDR3 sequence (DNA): TGCGCCAGCAGCCAAGGCCCGGGAAGGAATTATGGCTACACCTTC. Encoded protein: CASSQGPGRNYGYTF.

This clone was recorded only once. The V gene is TRBV6-5, the J gene TRBJ1-3; 9 nucleotides match TRBD1. V shed 6 bases, J shed 7 bases, and the junction held 4 bases outside the gene matches. The length of the CDR3 is 13 residues. The germline V gene encodes CDR1 MNHEY and CDR2 SVGAGI. CDR3 DNA: TGTGCCAGCAGCCTTGACAGGGGGAACACCATATATTTT. This sequence encodes CASSLDRGNTIYF.

The chain is built from TRBV21-1 and TRBJ1-1. TRBV21-1 is marked as a pseudogene. The CDR3 covers 15 residues. CDR3 residues: CASIRTGTENTEAFF. The CDR3 DNA follows: TGTGCCAGCATAAGGACCGGGACGGAGAACACTGAAGCTTTCTTT.

The chain employs TRBV3-1 (or the pseudogene TRBV3-2) and TRBJ2-2, with D unresolved. The CDR3 spans 15 residues. Per germline, CDR1 LGHDT and CDR2 YNNKEL (reference sequence). V was clipped by 0 bases and J by 1 base, with 6 bases between them. The CDR3 sequence: CASSQDGRNTGELFF. As DNA, the CDR3 is TGTGCCAGCAGCCAAGATGGACGGAACACCGGGGAGCTGTTTTTT.

The J gene is TRBJ2-5, the V gene TRBV24-1; D ambiguous. The CDR3 covers 13 residues. Germline values: CDR1 KGHDR, CDR2 SFDVKD. Trimming pared 7 bases from V and 5 bases from J, leaving 13 bases between. CDR3 coding DNA: TGTGCCACCAGCCTGACGGCCGGGGAGACCCAGTACTTC. Encoded protein: CATSLTAGETQYF.

The chain uses TRBV7-2 and TRBJ1-2; tentative D call: TRBD1 (5 bases). V was pared by 7 bases and J by 5 bases, with 20 bases between. This CDR3 has 15 residues. The germline gives CDR1 SGHTA, CDR2 FQGNSA. CDR3 region: CASTPDSSTSYGYTF. The CDR3 DNA reads as TGTGCCAGCACCCCAGACAGTTCTACCAGTTATGGCTACACCTTC.

This chain joins TRBV6-5 and TRBJ1-1; D unclear. CDR3 length equals 15 residues. The V and J ends lost 3 bases and 3 bases respectively, with 14 bases between them. Germline CDR1 is MNHEY and CDR2 is SVGAGI. CDR3 region: CASSYMAAEHTEAFF. CDR3 DNA sequence: TGTGCCAGCAGTTATATGGCGGCGGAACACACTGAAGCTTTCTTT.

The sample holds a few counts of this clone. This chain connects TRBV6-1 to TRBJ2-3; D remains unclear. CDR3 size: 15 residues. Trimming took 2 bases from V and 2 from J, leaving 11 bases between them. Germline assignment: CDR1 MNHNS and CDR2 SASEGT. The DNA for the CDR3 is TGTGCCAGCAGTGAAAGCGTGAGGTCCACAGATACGCAGTATTTT. Its translation is CASSESVRSTDTQYF.

The J gene is TRBJ1-2, the V gene TRBV18, with 8 bases that match TRBD1. V lost 6 bases to trimming and J lost 9 bases; unmatched junction nucleotides: 9. This CDR3 spans 13 amino acids. The germline V gene encodes CDR1 KGHSH and CDR2 LQKENI. CDR3 residues: CASSPDRGESYTF. In DNA, the CDR3 is TGTGCCAGCTCGCCTGACAGGGGCGAGAGCTACACCTTC.

This rearrangement joins TRBV6-1 to TRBJ2-3, with 11 bases aligning to TRBD2. This CDR3 comprises 19 residues. With V trimmed by 3 bases and J by 3 bases, 14 bases remained unmatched. Per germline, CDR1 MNHNS and CDR2 SASEGT. The CDR3 is CASSDWIAGGPITTDTQYF. CDR3 coding DNA: TGTGCCAGCAGTGATTGGATAGCGGGAGGGCCTATAACGACAGATACGCAGTATTTT.

This clone was found once. The rearrangement links TRBV4-1 to TRBJ1-5; D gene unclear. Germline V gene data show CDR1 as MGHRA and CDR2 as YSYEKL. The CDR3 consists of 16 residues. The V and J ends lost 6 bases and 1 base respectively, with 16 bases between them. The CDR3 sequence: CASRLTFLGSNQPQHF. The CDR3 DNA is TGCGCCAGCAGGCTGACTTTTTTGGGGAGCAATCAGCCCCAGCATTTT.

The gene calls are TRBV5-1 and TRBJ2-2, with 9 bases matching TRBD1. After removal of 4 bases from V and 4 bases from J, the junction contained 5 bases not matched to a gene. The CDR3 contains 15 residues. Per germline, CDR1 SGHRS and CDR2 YFSETQ. The CDR3 sequence is CASSPGQGRTGELFF. CDR3 DNA: TGCGCCAGCAGCCCGGGACAGGGACGCACCGGGGAGCTGTTTTTT.

A word on this clone: This sample includes further DNA sequences coding for the same CDR3. This chain uses TRBV18 with TRBJ1-1; maybe TRBD1 (6 bases). The length of the CDR3 is 14 residues. Germline loops: CDR1 KGHSH, CDR2 LQKENI. The V end was cut by 2 bases, the J end by 1 base, with 8 bases between. The CDR3, as DNA: TGTGCCAGCTCACCAACAGGGAGGAACACTGAAGCTTTCTTT. Translating it yields CASSPTGRNTEAFF.

The chain recombines TRBV7-7 with TRBJ2-1, with D possibly being TRBD1 (6 bases). The CDR3 totals 14 residues. CDR1 is SSHAT, CDR2 FNYEAQ, per germline (reference sequence). The germline V and J ends were trimmed by 2 bases and 5 bases, with 10 bases remaining between them. The CDR3 loop reads CASSLTGLDNEQFF. CDR3 in DNA: TGTGCCAGCAGCTTAACAGGGTTGGACAATGAGCAGTTCTTC.

This CDR3 is CASSPIIWRDRTDTQYF. The CDR3 bases are TGTGCCAGCTCACCAATTATTTGGAGGGATCGGACAGATACGCAGTATTTT. The genes are TRBV18 and TRBJ2-3; perhaps TRBD2 as D (6 bases). Germline V gene data show CDR1 as KGHSH and CDR2 as LQKENI. With 2 bases removed from V and 3 bases from J, the gap between germline ends came to 18 bases. The CDR3 covers 17 residues.

The chain is built from TRBV5-8 and TRBJ1-5; 7 positions match TRBD1. The CDR3 sequence is 16 residues long. CDR1 is SGHTS, CDR2 YDEGEE, per germline. V trimming: 3 bases; J trimming: 5 bases; junction bases outside the gene matches: 11. The CDR3: CASSSRDDRADQPQHF. CDR3 nucleotides: TGTGCCAGCAGCTCTCGGGACGACAGGGCTGATCAGCCCCAGCATTTT.

The chain recombines TRBV7-2 with TRBJ2-7; D is unresolved. V lost 3 bases to trimming and J lost 5 bases, with 14 bases between them. CDR3 length: 14 residues. Germline loops: CDR1 SGHTA, CDR2 FQGNSA. The CDR3 region is CASSFYSRGDEQYF. As DNA, the CDR3 is TGTGCCAGCAGCTTTTACAGTCGCGGCGACGAGCAGTACTTC.

V and J are TRBV30 and TRBJ1-1; D is perhaps TRBD1 (6 bases). The V end lost 2 bases, the J end lost 1 base, and 11 bases lay between the germline ends. The CDR3 has 14 residues. The germline V gene has CDR1 GTSNPN and CDR2 SVGIG (reference sequence). The CDR3 protein is CAWSPLTGNTEAFF. The CDR3, as DNA: TGTGCCTGGAGTCCCCTGACAGGGAACACTGAAGCTTTCTTT. Full variable domain (rest looked up from reference TRBV30 and TRBJ1-1): SQTIHQWPATLVQPVGSPLSLECTVEGTSNPNLYWYRQAAGRGLQLLFYSVGIGQISSEVPQNLSASRPQDRQFILSSKKLLLSDSGFYLCAWSPLTGNTEAFFGQGTRLTVV.

As to this clone: Other DNA sequences of this sample code for an identical CDR3. This sequence joins TRBV19 and TRBJ1-1; 7 bases map to TRBD1. Germline CDR1 LNHDA, CDR2 SQIVND (reference sequence). The J segment lost 0 bases and the V segment lost 6 bases, leaving 4 bases of the junction unmatched. The CDR3 has 14 residues. The CDR3 protein is CASSIGTVNTEAFF. The DNA of the CDR3 is TGTGCCAGTAGCATCGGGACAGTGAACACTGAAGCTTTCTTT.

The chain is built from TRBV2 and TRBJ2-5; D not resolved. Trimming shortened V by 8 bases and J by 3 bases, and 19 bases separated the two germline ends. The CDR3 contains 15 residues. The germline CDR1 and CDR2 sequences are SNHLY and FYNNEI. CDR3 DNA sequence: TGTGCCAGCGGGCCCGATTCAGGATGGAAAGAGACCCAGTACTTC. Encoded protein: CASGPDSGWKETQYF.

The chain carries TRBV24-1 and TRBJ2-3; 10 nucleotides agree with TRBD1. The CDR3 spans 17 residues. The trim removed 4 bases at V and 6 bases at J, leaving 12 bases unmatched. Germline-derived CDR1 and CDR2 are KGHDR and SFDVKD. The CDR3 sequence is CATSDPAGTGDTDTQYF. Written as DNA, the CDR3 is TGTGCCACCAGTGACCCAGCGGGGACAGGGGATACGGATACGCAGTATTTT.

This chain uses TRBV30 with TRBJ1-2; D gene ambiguous. The CDR3 totals 14 residues. Per the germline V gene, CDR1 is GTSNPN and CDR2 is SVGIG (reference sequence). V gave up 1 base and J gave up 5 bases, with 14 bases separating them. CDR3 DNA sequence: TGTGCCTGGAGTGAAACGGGCCGCTGGTATGGCTACACCTTC. Amino acid sequence: CAWSETGRWYGYTF.

The chain carries TRBV4-1 and TRBJ2-1; TRBD1 agrees at 11 bases. The CDR3 has 15 residues. J was trimmed by 3 bases and V by 6 bases; bases with no gene match: 4. Germline loops: CDR1 MGHRA, CDR2 YSYEKL. The CDR3 sequence is CASRPGQGVYNEQFF. The CDR3 DNA follows: TGCGCCAGCAGACCGGGACAGGGGGTCTACAATGAGCAGTTCTTC.

Here the CDR3 reads CASSPGLAESNEQFF. CDR3 DNA sequence: TGCGCCAGCAGCCCGGGACTAGCGGAATCCAATGAGCAGTTCTTC. The V call is TRBV5-1, the J call TRBJ2-1; 11 bases line up with TRBD2. The V gene's germline CDR1 is SGHRS and CDR2 YFSETQ. The trim removed 4 bases at V and 6 bases at J, leaving 6 bases unmatched. The CDR3 spans 15 residues.

The J gene is TRBJ2-7, the V gene TRBV29-1; D gene ambiguous. The CDR3 consists of 13 residues. V was cut by 7 bases and J by 2 bases, with 15 bases left in between. Germline CDR1 is SQVTM and CDR2 is ANQGSEA. CDR3: CSASPGDTYEQYF. CDR3 DNA sequence: TGCAGCGCCAGTCCAGGAGACACCTACGAGCAGTACTTC.

CDR3 sequence: CSVQPTGVGYGYTF. The CDR3 DNA reads TGCAGCGTTCAGCCTACAGGGGTGGGCTATGGCTACACCTTC. The rearrangement uses TRBV29-1 and TRBJ1-2; 7 nucleotides align to TRBD1. This CDR3 is built from 14 residues. V lost 5 bases to trimming and J lost 4 bases; unmatched junction nucleotides: 10. Germline lookup yields CDR1 SQVTM and CDR2 ANQGSEA.

The rearrangement uses TRBV5-1 and TRBJ2-4, with a possible D match to TRBD2 (6 bases). The germline V gene encodes CDR1 SGHRS and CDR2 YFSETQ. This CDR3 is 14 amino acids long. The V and J ends lost 8 bases and 0 bases respectively, with 12 bases between them. The CDR3 DNA sequence: TGCGCCAGGGGGACTTCCCTAGCCAAAAACATTCAGTACTTC. As protein: CARGTSLAKNIQYF.

The J gene is TRBJ1-2, the V gene TRBV25-1, with 7 bases that match TRBD1. V dropped 2 bases and J dropped 5; count of bases not matched to a gene: 8. The CDR3 contains 15 residues. CDR1 MGHDK and CDR2 SYGVNS come from the germline V gene. CDR3 in DNA: TGTGCCAGCAGTGAAGAAGACAGGGCTACTTATGGCTACACCTTC. It is translated as CASSEEDRATYGYTF.